The present entry profiles one T cell receptor (beta chain) with its context. This clonotype was counted only a few times. Its target antigen remains unknown. No much larger clone is present one base from it, and per-base qualities are unavailable. This entry belongs to a study of blood T cells in healthy people across ages (dated by TCRdb to about 2015). Regarding the complete study: In model experiments, roughly one uniquely barcoded TCR beta cDNA molecule per two T cells was captured by template switching. The study measured age-related changes in TCR beta repertoire diversity using deep sequencing normalized with unique cDNA molecular identifiers. Four age groups were formed from the donors: young (average about 17 years), middle-aged (just under 40), aged (about 62) and long-lived (about 80). To avoid experimental bias, donors of different ages were distributed randomly across sequencing lanes. For two donors (one aged 18 to 29 and one aged 80 or older), the study analyzed two additional independent replicas of 1 million unique cDNA reads from the same blood draw. Study-wide conclusions, independent of this receptor: There was a strong correlation between observed TCR beta diversity and the percentage of naive T cells measured by flow cytometry. Since profiling was done on bulk unsorted PBMCs, naive and antigen-experienced compartments could not be conclusively compared. Compared with the aged group, the long-lived group had more naive CD4+ T cells, fewer expanded clones and increased TCR diversity, suggesting age selection. Observed TCR beta diversity per million T cells fell roughly linearly with age, and a significant reduction was already apparent by age around 40. Donor CMV infection status was unknown, potentially confounding age-related changes in expanded clonotypes. Estimates of total diversity based on one million sequenced T cells were regarded as lower bounds and as underestimates.

The CDR3 numbers 16 residues from cysteine through phenylalanine. CDR3 DNA is the only sequence kept; it has 48 bases, read in frame from the first base. A distance of 19 bases separates the germline ends of V and J, which lose 3 bases and 7 bases respectively. Libraries were constructed by 5' RACE. The reads were generated on an Illumina HiSeq 2500. A second PCR of roughly 7 to 12 cycles was run with a J-beta primer mix and a sample-barcoded 5' primer. A unique molecular identifier was introduced onto each TCR beta cDNA molecule by a template-switch 5' adaptor carrying 12 random nucleotides. Each sample yielded at least 2.5 million CDR3-containing paired-end reads. First-strand cDNA was synthesized from all RNA with the Mint cDNA synthesis kit, primed by a TRBC-specific oligonucleotide. Following uracil-DNA glycosylase treatment, a first 18-cycle PCR with universal primers M1SS and BC2_uni_R was performed on all cDNA. On the study's bioinformatics: Each sample was normalized by randomly selecting 1 million high-quality reads, each carrying a distinct molecular identifier. Reads with shared molecular identifiers were discarded instead of being binned into consensus sequences. MiTCR, set to a Q25 quality threshold and the strictest error-elimination algorithm, was used for CDR3 identification, clonotype clustering and error correction. A nonparametric unseen species model with Euler transformation was used to estimate a lower bound on total TCR beta diversity. The public reads were run again by TCRdb, first through fastp at Q25 and then through MiXCR, and only productive beta chains were kept. For every CDR3 protein sequence, its rows merge into one entry that carries the most common genes and DNA. TCRdb assigned the V and J calls; the authors' analysis was not used. The sample table lists approximately 800,000 distinct CDR3 sequences, about half of them with a count of one. The top ten hold about a sixth of the sample.

The 40 or so donors, aged roughly 6 to 95 years, were systemically healthy Caucasian individuals from Russia. Each donor gave approximately 10 milliliters of peripheral blood, collected into EDTA-treated Vacutainer tubes. PBMCs were isolated by Ficoll-Paque density-gradient centrifugation, with at least 6 million obtained per sample. Trizol reagent was used to extract total RNA from the PBMCs, yielding at least 5 micrograms per sample. The percentages of naive CD45RAhigh/CD27high T cells were determined by flow cytometry on a PBMC aliquot from every donor. The sample consisted of blood. The chain is assembled from TRBV12-3 or TRBV12-4 and TRBJ2-1, and the D gene may be TRBD2, 7 bases matching. The TCR was taken from a man aged 80 or over in good health. Here is the DNA: TGTGCCAGCAGTTTCGAAGCGGGACAAGTAGGTAATGAGCAGTTCTTC. This yields the protein CASSFEAGQVGNEQFF.